The clone carrying this T cell receptor (beta chain) showed up just a few times. The same CDR3 can be traced to other DNA sequences in this sample. The PCR employed 60 Vbeta primers together with 13 Jbeta primers. Method: immunoSEQ multiplex PCR; TCRdb's copy keeps in-frame clones and lacks some. The data show about 150,000 clones, roughly 85% seen once. This sample stems from a study of cytomegalovirus exposure and HLA in healthy donors. The sequenced sample consisted of PBMCs. The clonotype comes from a man between 40 and 49 years old in good health and CMV-seropositive.

For the CDR3, the DNA is TGTGCCAGCAGCTACCACAGGGGGCGTGGGTGGGACACTGAAGCTTTCTTT. Protein sequence: CASSYHRGRGWDTEAFF. The chain couples TRBV28 to TRBJ1-1; the match to TRBD1 covers 9 bases. After removal of 6 bases from V and 3 bases from J, the junction contained 14 bases not matched to a gene. The CDR3 runs 17 residues. Per germline, CDR1 MDHEN and CDR2 SYDVKM. The full variable domain, its missing parts supplied by reference TRBV28 and TRBJ1-1, is DVKVTQSSRYLVKRTGEKVFLECVQDMDHENMFWYRQDPGLGLRLIYFSYDVKMKEKGDIPEGYSVSREKKERFSLILESASTNQTSMYLCASSYHRGRGWDTEAFFGQGTRLTVV.